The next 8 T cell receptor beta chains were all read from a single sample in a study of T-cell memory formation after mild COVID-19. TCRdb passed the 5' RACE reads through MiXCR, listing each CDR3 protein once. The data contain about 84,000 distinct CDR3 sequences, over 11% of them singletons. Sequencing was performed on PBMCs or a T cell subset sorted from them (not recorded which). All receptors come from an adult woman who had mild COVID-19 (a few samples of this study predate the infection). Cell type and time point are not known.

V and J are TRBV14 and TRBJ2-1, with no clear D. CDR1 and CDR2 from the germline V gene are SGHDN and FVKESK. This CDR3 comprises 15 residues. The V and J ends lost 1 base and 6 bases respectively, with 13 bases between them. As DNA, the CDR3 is TGTGCCAGCAGCCAAGGGGTGATCATGGGCAATGAGCAGTTCTTC. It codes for CASSQGVIMGNEQFF.

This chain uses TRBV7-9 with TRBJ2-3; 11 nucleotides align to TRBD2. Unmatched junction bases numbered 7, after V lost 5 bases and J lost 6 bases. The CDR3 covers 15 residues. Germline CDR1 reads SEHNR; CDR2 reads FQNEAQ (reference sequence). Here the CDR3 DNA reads TGTGCCAGCAGCCCGGGGACTAGCGGAGGGGATACGCAGTATTTT. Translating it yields CASSPGTSGGDTQYF.

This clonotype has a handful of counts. The CDR3 DNA reads TGCAGTGCCCCCGGACTAGCCGTAACCTACAATGAGCAGTTCTTC. It translates to CSAPGLAVTYNEQFF. This chain connects TRBV20-1 to TRBJ2-1, with 8 bases lining up with TRBD2. CDR3 length equals 15 residues. J lost 2 bases, V lost 6 bases, and 9 bases had no gene match. The germline gives CDR1 DFQATT, CDR2 SNEGSKA (reference sequence).

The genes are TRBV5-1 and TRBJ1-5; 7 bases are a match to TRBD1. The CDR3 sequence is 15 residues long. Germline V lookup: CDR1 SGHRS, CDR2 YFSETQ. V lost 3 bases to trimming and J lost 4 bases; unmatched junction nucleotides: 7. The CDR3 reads CASSSEGQPNQPQHF. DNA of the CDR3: TGCGCCAGCAGCTCAGAGGGACAGCCGAATCAGCCCCAGCATTTT.

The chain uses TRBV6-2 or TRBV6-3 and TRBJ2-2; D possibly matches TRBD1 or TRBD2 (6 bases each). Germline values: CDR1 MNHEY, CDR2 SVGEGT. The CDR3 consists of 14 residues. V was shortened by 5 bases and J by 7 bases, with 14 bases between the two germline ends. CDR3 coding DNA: TGTGCCAGCAGTCCGAGACAGGAGGGCGGGGAGCTGTTTTTT. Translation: CASSPRQEGGELFF.

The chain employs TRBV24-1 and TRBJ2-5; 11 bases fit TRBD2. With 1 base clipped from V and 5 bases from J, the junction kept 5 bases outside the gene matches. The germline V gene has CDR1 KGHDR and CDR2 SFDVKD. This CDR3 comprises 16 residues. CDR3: CATSDFTSGGRETQYF. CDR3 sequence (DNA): TGTGCCACCAGTGATTTCACTAGCGGGGGTAGGGAGACCCAGTACTTC.

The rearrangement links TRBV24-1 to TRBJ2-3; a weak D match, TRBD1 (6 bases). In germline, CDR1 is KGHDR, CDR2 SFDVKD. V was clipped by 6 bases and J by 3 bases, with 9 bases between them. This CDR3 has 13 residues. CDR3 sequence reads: CATSTGLTDTQYF. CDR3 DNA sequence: TGTGCCACCAGTACAGGGTTGACAGATACGCAGTATTTT.

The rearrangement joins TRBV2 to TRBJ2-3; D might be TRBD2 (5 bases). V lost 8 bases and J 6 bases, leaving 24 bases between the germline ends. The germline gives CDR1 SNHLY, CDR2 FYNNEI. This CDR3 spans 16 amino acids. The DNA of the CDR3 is TGTGCCAGCTCCGAGGGCTTTGACCGGGAAGGGGATACGCAGTATTTT. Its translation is CASSEGFDREGDTQYF.